The present T cell receptor (beta chain) was sequenced within a study of shared clonotypes between healthy human individuals. This clone was counted once. The antigen remains undetermined. Here immunoSEQ multiplex PCR was the method, and the copy in TCRdb shows in-frame clones only, minus some. In the table there are approximately 2.4 million clones, approximately 96% of which are singletons. The CDR3 sequence is 13 residues long. The V gene's germline CDR1 is GTSNPN and CDR2 SVGIG (reference sequence). Between the trimmed V and J ends, which lost 5 bases and 4 bases, there was a span of 14 bases. Study results and limitations: Larger estimated richness was generally seen in naive subsets than in memory subsets. Among non-shared clonotypes, generation probabilities were lower than among those shared by all four donors.

Subsets obtained from CD4+ cells comprised CD45RA+ naive and CD45RA-negative memory cells. Material for sequencing was naive CD4+ T cells sorted from blood. Specified subset: CD45RA+ positively selected. J is TRBJ1-1 and V is TRBV30, with no clear D. The sequence was obtained from a man aged 18 to 30 in good health. The CDR3 DNA follows: TGTGCCTGGCAGGAAATGCAAGTCACTGAAGCTTTCTTT. Translating gives CAWQEMQVTEAFF.